This T cell receptor (beta chain) was obtained from a study of siplizumab effects on memory and regulatory T cells. The study, taken as a whole, reports: There appeared to be greater diversity in naive T cells than in memory cells, and naive T cells seemed major contributors to the alloresponse. Poor capture below about 10^-5 frequency left most alloreactive clones unmapped to unstimulated subsets. Alloreactive sequences tracing back to unstimulated CD4+ memory cells were significantly reduced by siplizumab.

CDR3 length: 18 residues. On this clone itself: Its target is unknown.

The assay looked at some 93,000 TCR templates in each sample. The protocol was immunoSEQ multiplex PCR, while the TCRdb copy is restricted to in-frame clones and leaves out a portion. The data contain more than 85,000 clones, 93% of them singletons. Sequenced sample: CD4+ T cells sorted from blood. The receptor was isolated from a human donor in good health. V usage is TRBV21-1 and J usage is TRBJ2-1; the DNA was not used to check the table's D call, TRBD2. TRBV21-1 is a pseudogene. CDR3 DNA sequence: TGTGCCAGCAGCAAATCCAGCCTTACTAGCGGGGACTACAATGAGCAGTTCTTC. This sequence encodes CASSKSSLTSGDYNEQFF.